This entry lists 17 T cell receptor beta chains sequenced from one sample in a study of T cell responses to AZD1222 COVID-19 vaccine. Produced via immunoSEQ multiplex PCR; TCRdb's table is partial and in-frame only. The table includes 90,000 to 100,000 clones, 87% detected once. Specimen: peripheral blood, collected on day 0 of AZD1222 vaccination. The receptors derive from an adult in good health.

The chain joins TRBV12-3 or TRBV12-4 to TRBJ1-1, with a tentative D call TRBD1 (6 bases). V was shortened by 6 bases and J by 7 bases, with 15 bases between the two germline ends. The CDR3 spans 13 residues. The CDR3 protein is CASRPGTSDEAFF. The CDR3 DNA reads TGTGCCAGCAGACCCGGGACATCTGATGAAGCTTTCTTT.

V is TRBV6-2 or TRBV6-3 and J is TRBJ2-5; D not resolved. Germline loops: CDR1 MNHEY, CDR2 SVGEGT. The V end was cut by 5 bases, the J end by 3 bases, with 10 bases between. CDR3 length: 13 amino acids. The CDR3 loop reads CASSAGTKETQYF. CDR3 DNA: TGTGCCAGCAGTGCCGGAACGAAAGAGACCCAGTACTTC.

V and J are TRBV15 and TRBJ1-3, with TRBD1 matching 7 bases. This CDR3 has 16 amino acids. After removal of 6 bases from V and 4 bases from J, the junction contained 12 bases not matched to a gene. CDR1 is LNHNV, CDR2 YYDKDF, per germline (reference sequence). This CDR3 is CATSTQGRTFGNTIYF. DNA of the CDR3: TGTGCCACCAGTACACAGGGGAGGACTTTCGGAAACACCATATATTTT.

V is TRBV5-5 and J is TRBJ1-1; weak D call: TRBD1 (6 bases). V was pared by 4 bases and J by 3 bases, with 19 bases between. Germline assignment: CDR1 SGHKS and CDR2 YYEKEE (reference sequence). This CDR3 comprises 16 residues. CDR3 in amino acids: CASSTGTYRGYTEAFF. CDR3 sequence (DNA): TGTGCCAGCAGCACCGGGACATATCGTGGGTACACTGAAGCTTTCTTT. Together with reference TRBV5-5 and TRBJ1-1, the CDR3 gives the full variable domain: DAGVTQSPTHLIKTRGQQVTLRCSPISGHKSVSWYQQVLGQGPQFIFQYYEKEERGRGNFPDRFSARQFPNYSSELNVNALLLGDSALYLCASSTGTYRGYTEAFFGQGTRLTVV.

The sample holds a few counts of this clone. The CDR3 region is CASSSVGGQGNSPLHF. The CDR3 DNA follows: TGTGCCAGCAGCTCAGTAGGGGGACAGGGAAATTCACCCCTCCACTTT. The chain couples TRBV5-6 to TRBJ1-6; 9 bases align to TRBD1. This CDR3 has 16 residues. The J segment lost 7 bases and the V segment lost 3 bases, leaving 8 bases of the junction unmatched. From germline, CDR1 is SGHDT and CDR2 YYEEEE.

The CDR3 DNA reads TGCAGCGTTGAGGGTGGCAGGATGAACACTGAAGCTTTCTTT. Translating gives CSVEGGRMNTEAFF. V gene TRBV29-1 combines with J gene TRBJ1-1; D uncertain. Trimming took off 3 bases at V and 0 bases at J, with 11 bases between the two ends. This CDR3 contains 14 residues. CDR1 and CDR2 (germline): SQVTM, ANQGSEA.

The DNA for the CDR3 is TGCGCCAGCAGCCAAGACAGACCTCTAGAGCAGTACTTC. Amino acids: CASSQDRPLEQYF. The chain carries TRBV4-3 and TRBJ2-7, with D hard to call. Germline V gene data show CDR1 as LGHNA and CDR2 as YSLEER. V lost 0 bases to trimming and J lost 7 bases, with 10 bases between them. This CDR3 has 13 residues.

This chain connects TRBV4-1 to TRBJ1-5; 7 bases map to TRBD1. V lost 5 bases to trimming and J lost 4 bases; unmatched junction nucleotides: 8. The CDR3 contains 15 residues. Germline V gene data show CDR1 as MGHRA and CDR2 as YSYEKL. For the CDR3, the DNA is TGCGCCAGCAGCAAAGGACAGGTACTAAATCAGCCCCAGCATTTT. Translating gives CASSKGQVLNQPQHF.

The chain couples TRBV11-1 to TRBJ2-1; D uncertain. Germline V CDR1 and CDR2: SGHAT, FQDESV (reference sequence). The ends were cut back, 1 base at V and 5 bases at J, with 6 bases in the middle. The CDR3 has 13 residues. This CDR3 reads CASSLGTNNEQFF. CDR3 coding DNA: TGTGCCAGCAGCTTAGGGACGAACAATGAGCAGTTCTTC.

The chain recombines TRBV19 with TRBJ1-5; D is perhaps TRBD1 (5 bases). The CDR3 sequence is 14 residues long. Germline CDR1 and CDR2: LNHDA and SQIVND (reference sequence). The V end lost 4 bases, the J end lost 4 bases, and 11 bases lay between the germline ends. The CDR3 DNA reads TGTGCCAGTAGTACATGGGGGGGTAATCAGCCCCAGCATTTT. It is translated as CASSTWGGNQPQHF.

The chain couples TRBV2 to TRBJ2-2; TRBD1 agrees at 8 bases. This CDR3 comprises 16 residues. V was pared by 6 bases and J by 0 bases, with 6 bases of the junction left unmatched. CDR1 SNHLY and CDR2 FYNNEI come from the germline V gene. The CDR3: CASRRTGRTNTGELFF. The CDR3 DNA reads as TGTGCCAGCAGACGGACAGGGCGGACGAACACCGGGGAGCTGTTTTTT. The full variable domain, rest sourced from reference TRBV2 and TRBJ2-2, is EPEVTQTPSHQVTQMGQEVILRCVPISNHLYFYWYRQILGQKVEFLVSFYNNEISEKSEIFDDQFSVERPDGSNFTLKIRSTKLEDSAMYFCASRRTGRTNTGELFFGEGSRLTVL.

The J gene is TRBJ2-5, the V gene TRBV9; 10 bases line up with TRBD2. Germline V CDR1 and CDR2: SGDLS, YYNGEE. The CDR3 consists of 16 residues. V was clipped by 0 bases and J by 3 bases; unmatched bases: 5. Here the CDR3 reads CASSVVGSGGKETQYF. The CDR3 DNA sequence: TGTGCCAGCAGCGTAGTCGGTAGCGGGGGGAAAGAGACCCAGTACTTC.

V and J are TRBV29-1 and TRBJ2-7; possibly TRBD1 for D (6 bases). V was clipped by 1 base and J by 3 bases, with 19 bases between them. The CDR3 is made up of 16 amino acids. Germline CDR1 is SQVTM and CDR2 is ANQGSEA. The CDR3 sequence: CSVEGSVGQGFYEQYF. The CDR3 DNA reads TGCAGCGTTGAAGGTTCGGTCGGGCAGGGGTTCTACGAGCAGTACTTC.

The V and J genes are TRBV18 and TRBJ2-1; D assignment may be TRBD1 or TRBD2 (5 bases each). The CDR3 runs to 13 residues. Germline CDR1 and CDR2: KGHSH and LQKENI. V lost 6 bases and J 8 bases, leaving 14 bases between the germline ends. In DNA, the CDR3 is TGTGCCAGCTCCCCGGGGCCTCGGGATGAGCAGTTCTTC. This codes for CASSPGPRDEQFF. The whole variable domain, remainder taken from reference TRBV18 and TRBJ2-1, is NAGVMQNPRHLVRRRGQEARLRCSPMKGHSHVYWYRQLPEEGLKFMVYLQKENIIDESGMPKERFSAEFPKEGPSILRIQQVVRGDSAAYFCASSPGPRDEQFFGPGTRLTVL.

For this clone: A junction boundary mismatches the germline segment, possibly from a read error. The rearrangement uses TRBV5-1 and TRBJ2-1, with unresolved D. Germline V CDR1 and CDR2: SGHRS, YFSETQ. CDR3 length: 13 amino acids. CDR3 residues: CASSLAASNEQFF. The CDR3 region has the DNA TGTGCCAGCAGCTTGGCGGCGTCCAATGAGCAGTTCTTC.

This chain connects TRBV24-1 to TRBJ1-2, with D perhaps TRBD1 (5 bases). Germline V gene data show CDR1 as KGHDR and CDR2 as SFDVKD. This CDR3 has 12 amino acids. Trimming cost V 4 bases and J 6 bases, with 8 bases left between them. The CDR3 DNA sequence: TGTGCCACCAGTGACCGCAGGGATGGCTACACCTTC. It codes for CATSDRRDGYTF.

This clone was counted a single time. This chain connects TRBV19 to TRBJ2-1; D gene unclear. The V gene's germline CDR1 is LNHDA and CDR2 SQIVND (reference sequence). The CDR3 length is 13 residues. Deletions cut 6 bases from V and 6 bases from J, with 12 bases between. The CDR3 DNA reads as TGTGCCAGTAGACCCCTGACGGGCAATGAGCAGTTCTTC. This gives the protein CASRPLTGNEQFF.